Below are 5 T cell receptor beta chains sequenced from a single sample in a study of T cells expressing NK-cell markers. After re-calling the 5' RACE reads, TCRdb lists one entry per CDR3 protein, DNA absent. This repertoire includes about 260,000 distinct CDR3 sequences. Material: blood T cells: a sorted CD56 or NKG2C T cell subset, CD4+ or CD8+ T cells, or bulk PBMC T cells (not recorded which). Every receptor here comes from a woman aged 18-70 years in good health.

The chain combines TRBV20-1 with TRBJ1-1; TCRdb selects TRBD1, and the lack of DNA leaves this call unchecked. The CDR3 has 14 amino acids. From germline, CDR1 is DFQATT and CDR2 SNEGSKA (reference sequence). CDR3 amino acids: CSAPGTGRNTEAFF.

The CDR3 loop is CASSLGLGSYNQPQHF. The chain combines TRBV7-9 with TRBJ1-5. Looked up from germline, CDR1 is SEHNR and CDR2 is FQNEAQ (reference sequence). This CDR3 is built from 16 residues.

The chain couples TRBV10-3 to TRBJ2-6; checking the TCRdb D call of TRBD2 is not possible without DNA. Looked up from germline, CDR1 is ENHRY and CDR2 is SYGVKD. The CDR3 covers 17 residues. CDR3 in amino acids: CATRTVPLLSGANVLTF.

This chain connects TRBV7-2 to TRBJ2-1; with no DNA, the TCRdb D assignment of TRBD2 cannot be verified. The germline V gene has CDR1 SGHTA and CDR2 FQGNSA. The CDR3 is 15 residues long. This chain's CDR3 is CASSSDSGTNNEQFF.

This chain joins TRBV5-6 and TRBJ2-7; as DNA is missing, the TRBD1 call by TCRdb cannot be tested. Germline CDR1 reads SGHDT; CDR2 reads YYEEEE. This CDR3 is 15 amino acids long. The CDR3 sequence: CASSLNFRGENEQYF.